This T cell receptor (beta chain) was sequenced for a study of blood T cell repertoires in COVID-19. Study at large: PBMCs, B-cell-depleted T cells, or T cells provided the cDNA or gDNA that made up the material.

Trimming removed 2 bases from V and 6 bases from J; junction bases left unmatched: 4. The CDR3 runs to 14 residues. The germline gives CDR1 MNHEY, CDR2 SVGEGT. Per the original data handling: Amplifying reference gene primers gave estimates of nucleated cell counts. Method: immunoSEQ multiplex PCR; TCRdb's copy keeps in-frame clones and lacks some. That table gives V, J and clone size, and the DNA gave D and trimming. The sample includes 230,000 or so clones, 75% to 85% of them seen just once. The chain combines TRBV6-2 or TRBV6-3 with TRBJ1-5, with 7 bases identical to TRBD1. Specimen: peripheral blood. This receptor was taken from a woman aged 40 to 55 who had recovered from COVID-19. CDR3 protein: CASSYGGGFQPQHF. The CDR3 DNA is TGTGCCAGCAGTTACGGAGGGGGCTTTCAGCCCCAGCATTTT.